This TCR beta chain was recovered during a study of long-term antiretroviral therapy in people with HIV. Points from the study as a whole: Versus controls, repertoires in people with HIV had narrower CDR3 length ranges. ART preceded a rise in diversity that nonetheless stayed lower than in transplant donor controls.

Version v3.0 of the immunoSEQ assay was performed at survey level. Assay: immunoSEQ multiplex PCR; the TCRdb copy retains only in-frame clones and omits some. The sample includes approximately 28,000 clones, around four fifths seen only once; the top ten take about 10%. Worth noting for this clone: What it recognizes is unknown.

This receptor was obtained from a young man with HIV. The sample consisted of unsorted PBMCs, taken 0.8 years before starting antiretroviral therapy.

CDR3 residues: CASSQSIGHNEQFF. CDR3 nucleotides: TGTGCCAGCAGCCAATCTATCGGACACAATGAGCAGTTCTTC. The J gene is TRBJ2-1, the V gene TRBV4-2; no definite D call. Deletions cut 2 bases from V and 5 bases from J, with 10 bases between. The CDR3 has 14 amino acids. In germline, CDR1 is LGHNA, CDR2 YNFKEQ.